This entry lists 26 T cell receptor delta chains sequenced from one sample in a study of gamma delta lymphoproliferative disorders and STAT genes. Sequencing used genomic DNA taken from PBMCs of patients and controls. TCRdb re-called the multiplex PCR reads via CATT. In the table there are 1,200 to 1,500 delta-chain clones, roughly 0.95% of which are singletons. The sample consisted of blood. The source is a human donor in good health.

Concerning this clone: The protein TCRdb gives is from a much larger clone and does not agree with this DNA's translation at residue 16, likely a read error; the protein shown here comes from the DNA. V usage is TRDV2 and J usage is TRDJ3; a weak D match, TRDD3 (6 bases). From germline, CDR1 is GEAIGNYY and CDR2 EKD. The CDR3 runs 19 residues. Here the CDR3 DNA reads TGTGCCTGTGACTCCACCGTGGGGGGGGTCTCCTGGGACACCCGACGGATGTTTTTC. It codes for CACDSTVGGVSWDTRRMFF.

About this clone: TCRdb lists the protein of a much larger clone for this DNA, which differs at residue 15, so this is likely a read error; the protein given here is translated from the DNA itself. The chain combines TRDV2 with TRDJ1, with 12 bases identical to TRDD3. The CDR3 sequence is 18 residues long. Germline loops: CDR1 GEAIGNYY, CDR2 EKD. The CDR3 reads CACDSVHLGDTFTDNLIF. The DNA of the CDR3 is TGTGCCTGTGACTCAGTCCATCTGGGGGATACGTTCACCGATAATCTCATCTTT.

This clone was picked up many times. The protein recorded in TCRdb matches a much larger clone and deviates from this DNA's translation at residue 8, suggesting a read error; the protein here is obtained by translating the DNA. The chain has TRDV2 and TRDJ1, with TRDD3 matching 8 bases. Germline V gene sequence: CDR1 GEAIGNYY, CDR2 EKD. The V segment lost 0 bases and the J segment 0 bases; nucleotides outside the gene matches: 8. This CDR3 contains 17 residues. CDR3 in DNA: TGTGCCTGTGACACCCTACGACCGGGGGATAACACCGATAAACTCATCTTT. Protein: CACDTLRPGDNTDKLIF.

This clone was counted between two and nine times. The protein held in TCRdb is that of a much larger clone and does not match this DNA's translation at residue 17, likely because of a read error; the protein shown is translated from the DNA. The V and J genes are TRDV2 and TRDJ3, with a tentative D call TRDD3 (6 bases). The length of the CDR3 is 19 residues. Germline CDR1 reads GEAIGNYY; CDR2 reads EKD. The CDR3 region has the DNA TGTGCCTGTGACTCCACCGTGGGGGGGGTCTCCTGGGACACCCGACAGACGTTTTTC. Translation: CACDSTVGGVSWDTRQTFF.

This clone appeared a few times. The protein TCRdb lists belongs to a much larger clone and differs from this DNA's translation at residue 14, which points to a read error; the protein shown is made from the DNA. This chain connects TRDV2 to TRDJ1; 13 bases are shared with TRDD3. The ends lost 2 bases at V and 4 bases at J; junction bases unmatched: 30. CDR3 length equals 24 residues. The germline V gene has CDR1 GEAIGNYY and CDR2 EKD. In DNA, the CDR3 is TGTGCCTGTGACAGCCTTAACTGGGGGATACGCGATCAGAGCGAAGGTTGGGCGCTCGATAAACTCATCTTT. Translated, it gives CACDSLNWGIRDQSEGWALDKLIF.

This clone was seen only a few times. The TCRdb protein comes from a much larger clone and disagrees with this DNA's translation at residue 11, likely due to a read error; the protein given here is derived from the DNA. The chain links TRDV2 to TRDJ3; perhaps TRDD3 as D (6 bases). Trimming pared 3 bases from V and 2 bases from J, leaving 19 bases between. This CDR3 has 19 residues. Germline V gene lookup returns CDR1 GEAIGNYY and CDR2 EKD. CDR3 residues: CACDSTVGGVPWDTRQMFF. The CDR3, as DNA: TGTGCCTGTGACTCCACCGTGGGGGGGGTCCCCTGGGACACCCGACAGATGTTTTTC.

This clone has a count of ten or more. The protein in TCRdb stems from a much larger clone and differs at residue 6 from this DNA's translation, likely a read error; here the protein is translated from the DNA. V and J are TRDV2 and TRDJ1; maybe TRDD2 (5 bases). V gave up 1 base and J gave up 0 bases, with 26 bases separating them. The CDR3 has 20 residues. Germline V lookup: CDR1 GEAIGNYY, CDR2 EKD. The CDR3 spells CACDTVSSYGANYYTDKLIF. The CDR3 coding sequence is TGTGCCTGTGACACTGTGAGCTCCTATGGAGCCAACTATTACACCGATAAACTCATCTTT.

As to this clone: A far larger clone is one base from this, pointing to a likely read error. This CDR3 is also generated by other DNA sequences in the sample. The genes are TRDV1 and TRDJ3, with D possibly TRDD1 on 5 matching bases. The CDR3 is 25 amino acids. V lost 1 base and J lost 2, with 33 bases in between. Looked up from germline, CDR1 is TSWWSYY and CDR2 is QGS. The CDR3 loop is CALGEHSIVGDHGLAKTWDTRQMFF. The DNA for the CDR3 is TGTGCTCTTGGGGAACATAGTATAGTGGGTGATCATGGGTTGGCCAAGACCTGGGACACCCGACAGATGTTTTTC.

With respect to this clone: The TCRdb record carries a much larger clone's protein, which differs from this DNA's translation at residue 17; a read error is the likely cause, and the protein listed here is the DNA translation. The rearrangement uses TRDV3 and TRDJ1; 8 bases line up with TRDD3. CDR3 length: 19 residues. CDR1 is TVYSNPD, CDR2 GDNSRS, per germline (reference sequence). CDR3 bases: TGTGCCTTCTCTTGCTATAATTTACTGGGGGGGGCGTACACCGATAAACCCATCTTT. Its protein is CAFSCYNLLGGAYTDKPIF.

This clone was counted a few times. A read error likely explains why the TCRdb protein, taken from a much larger clone, differs from this DNA's translation at residue 18; the protein shown is translated from the DNA. The V gene is TRDV1, the J gene TRDJ3; weak D call: TRDD2 (7 bases). CDR1 TSWWSYY and CDR2 QGS come from the germline V gene. This CDR3 spans 24 amino acids. CDR3 sequence: CALGELSFFFLRTGSSWGTRQMFF. The CDR3, as DNA: TGTGCTCTTGGGGAACTTTCCTTCTTTTTCCTACGTACTGGGAGCTCCTGGGGCACCCGACAGATGTTTTTC.

This clone appeared a few times. This DNA's translation and the protein TCRdb lists, from a much larger clone, do not match at residue 12, likely due to a read error; the protein shown is translated from the DNA. The genes are TRDV2 and TRDJ1; the D gene could be TRDD2 or TRDD3 (5 bases each). CDR3 length: 19 residues. From germline, CDR1 is GEAIGNYY and CDR2 EKD. Trimming took 0 bases from V and 4 from J, leaving 26 bases between them. This CDR3 is CACDTLLQASTRGFDKLIF. The CDR3 bases are TGTGCCTGTGACACCCTCCTTCAAGCCAGTACTAGGGGGTTCGATAAACTCATCTTT.

Details on this clone: TCRdb's listed protein matches a much larger clone and diverges from this DNA's translation at residue 24, likely through a read error; the protein shown comes from the DNA. This chain joins TRDV1 and TRDJ3; tentatively, D is TRDD3 (5 bases). This CDR3 spans 27 amino acids. Germline-derived CDR1 and CDR2 are TSWWSYY and QGS. CDR3 residues: CALGPGPHYVFSRGFQMTSWDTRRMFF. The DNA of the CDR3 is TGTGCTCTTGGCCCCGGGCCCCACTACGTTTTTTCGAGGGGGTTTCAAATGACCTCCTGGGACACCCGACGGATGTTTTTC.

As to this clone: TCRdb's entry gives the protein of a much larger clone, which mismatches this DNA's translation at residues 15 and 16, likely from a read error; the protein reported here is translated from the DNA. This chain links TRDV2 with TRDJ1; 12 nucleotides agree with TRDD3. The CDR3 has 18 amino acids. Germline CDR1 GEAIGNYY, CDR2 EKD. With 3 bases clipped from V and 12 bases from J, the junction kept 22 bases outside the gene matches. CDR3 amino acids: CACDSVHLGDTFTDRFIF. The CDR3 nucleotides are TGTGCCTGTGACTCAGTCCATCTGGGGGATACGTTCACCGATAGATTCATCTTT.

Comments on this clone: A read error is likely here: a far larger clone is one base away. The identical CDR3 is also encoded by other nucleotide sequences in the sample. The chain uses TRDV2 and TRDJ1; 8 bases fit TRDD3. The V gene's germline CDR1 is GEAIGNYY and CDR2 EKD. V shed 5 bases and J 2 bases; nucleotides not matched to a gene: 9. The CDR3 contains 15 residues. As DNA, the CDR3 is TGTGCCTGTGTGACTGGGGGGATATGGACCGATAAACTCATCTTT. It codes for CACVTGGIWTDKLIF.

Details on this clone: The mismatch at residue 16 between this DNA's translation and the TCRdb protein of a much larger clone likely reflects a read error; the protein shown is translated from the DNA. The V call is TRDV1, the J call TRDJ1; no definite D call. The CDR3 is 19 amino acids. Germline CDR1 is TSWWSYY and CDR2 is QGS. CDR3 protein: CALGPYLYVLVPYTDELIF. Here the CDR3 DNA reads TGTGCTCTTGGGCCTTACCTGTACGTTTTGGTTCCGTACACCGATGAACTCATCTTT.

As concerns this clone: A read error likely explains this, since a far larger clone differs by one base. This sample includes further DNA sequences coding for the same CDR3. The CDR3 DNA follows: TGTGCCTGTGATACCCTCCTTCAAGCCAGTACTGGGGGGTTCGATAAACTCATCTTT. This encodes CACDTLLQASTGGFDKLIF. This chain links TRDV2 with TRDJ1; 8 bases align to TRDD3. The CDR3 runs 19 residues. Germline CDR1 reads GEAIGNYY; CDR2 reads EKD. Germline trimming cut 4 bases from V and 4 bases from J; bases unmatched to any gene: 22.

This clone was counted between two and nine times. This likely came from a read error, as a far larger clone is one base away. At the DNA level, this CDR3 is encoded by other sequences in the same sample as well. The V call is TRDV2, the J call TRDJ1; TRDD3 matches 8 bases. CDR1 and CDR2 from the germline V gene are GEAIGNYY and EKD. The CDR3 spans 15 residues. V dropped 3 bases and J dropped 9; count of bases not matched to a gene: 14. CDR3 loop: CACDPLGDGDAELIF. In DNA form, the CDR3 reads TGTGCCTGTGACCCATTGGGGGATGGGGATGCGGAACTCATCTTT.

As regards this clone: The protein TCRdb gives is from a much larger clone and does not agree with this DNA's translation at residues 5 and 17, likely a read error; the protein shown here comes from the DNA. The rearrangement uses TRDV1 and TRDJ1; 13 nucleotides align to TRDD3. The CDR3 spans 19 residues. Germline V gene sequence: CDR1 TSWWSYY, CDR2 QGS. The CDR3 bases are TGTGCTCTTGGGAAACAGCCCCTACTGGGGGATACGTACACCGATAAACCCATCTTT. It is translated as CALGKQPLLGDTYTDKPIF.

With regard to this clone: TCRdb's protein for this DNA is that of a much larger clone and differs from the translation at residue 15, likely a read error; the protein shown is the DNA translation. The rearrangement links TRDV2 to TRDJ1; 8 bases match TRDD3. Germline values: CDR1 GEAIGNYY, CDR2 EKD. Trimming removed 0 bases from V and 7 bases from J; junction bases left unmatched: 21. The CDR3 consists of 19 residues. The CDR3 DNA reads as TGTGCCTGTGACACCCTCCTTCAAGCCAGTACTGGGGGGTTCGTTAAACTCATCTTT. Encoded protein: CACDTLLQASTGGFVKLIF.

A word on this clone: This likely traces to a read error, being one base from a far larger clone. This sample includes further DNA sequences coding for the same CDR3. The chain employs TRDV2 and TRDJ1; TRDD3 might be the D (5 bases). Trimming left V 1 base short and J 1 base short, with 9 bases between. Germline CDR1 and CDR2: GEAIGNYY and EKD. This CDR3 comprises 14 residues. The CDR3 DNA reads TGTGCCTGTGACACTTGGGGTACCACCGATAAACTCATCTTT. This sequence encodes CACDTWGTTDKLIF.

This clone was picked up a small number of times. The amino acid sequence in TCRdb belongs to a much larger clone and departs from this DNA's translation at residue 11, likely a sequencing read error; the sequence shown is translated from the DNA. The sample holds other DNA sequences that translate to the same CDR3. The chain is built from TRAV38-2/DV8 and TRDJ1, with D perhaps TRDD3 (5 bases). CDR1 TSESDYY and CDR2 QEAYKQQN come from the germline V gene. V was clipped by 9 bases and J by 1 base, with 31 bases between them. This CDR3 has 19 residues. The CDR3 DNA is TGTGCTTTCATGAAGCCACAGGGTGGCGGGAGGGGGTTCACCGATAAACTCATCTTT. The encoded protein is CAFMKPQGGGRGFTDKLIF.

This clone was counted at least ten times. The protein that TCRdb holds for this DNA derives from a much larger clone and differs from the translated DNA at residue 5, which likely indicates a read error; the protein shown here is translated from the DNA. V gene TRDV2 combines with J gene TRDJ1, with 8 bases lining up with TRDD3. Germline assignment: CDR1 GEAIGNYY and CDR2 EKD. The CDR3 has 18 residues. The trim removed 3 bases at V and 0 bases at J, leaving 14 bases unmatched. CDR3 loop: CACDAVGLLGANTDKLIF. In DNA form, the CDR3 reads TGTGCCTGTGACGCCGTGGGGTTACTGGGGGCTAACACCGATAAACTCATCTTT.

This clone was recorded a few times. This DNA's translation and the protein TCRdb lists, from a much larger clone, do not match at residue 15, likely due to a read error; the protein shown is translated from the DNA. This chain joins TRDV2 and TRDJ1; tentatively, D is TRDD2 (5 bases). CDR1 and CDR2 (germline): GEAIGNYY, EKD. CDR3 length equals 20 residues. V was clipped by 1 base and J by 3 bases, with 29 bases between them. In DNA form, the CDR3 reads TGTGCCTGTGACACTATGAGCTCCTATGGAGCCAACTATTACTCCGATAAACTCATCTTT. It is translated as CACDTMSSYGANYYSDKLIF.

Note on this clone: TCRdb lists the protein of a much larger clone for this DNA, which differs at residue 13, so this is likely a read error; the protein given here is translated from the DNA itself. This chain links TRDV1 with TRDJ1, with 12 bases fitting TRDD3. The CDR3 covers 17 residues. Germline loops: CDR1 TSWWSYY, CDR2 QGS. Here the CDR3 reads CALGVTYTGGYTVKLIF. CDR3 DNA: TGTGCTCTTGGGGTGACCTACACTGGGGGATACACCGTTAAACTCATCTTT.

There are a few counts of this clone. A read error likely explains why the TCRdb protein, taken from a much larger clone, differs from this DNA's translation at residue 14; the protein shown is translated from the DNA. This chain connects TRAV38-2/DV8 to TRDJ1, with D tentatively TRDD3 (6 bases). The germline V gene encodes CDR1 TSESDYY and CDR2 QEAYKQQN. CDR3 size: 19 residues. Trimming pared 9 bases from V and 4 bases from J, leaving 34 bases between. CDR3 sequence: CAFMKPQGGGWGFIDKLIF. The CDR3 nucleotides are TGTGCTTTCATGAAGCCACAGGGTGGCGGGTGGGGGTTCATCGATAAACTCATCTTT.

There are a few counts of this clone. TCRdb has a much larger clone's protein, which differs at residue 13 from the translation of this DNA, likely because of a read error; what is shown is the protein translated from the DNA. The chain couples TRAV14/DV4 to TRDJ1; the match to TRDD3 covers 7 bases. Germline V gene lookup returns CDR1 TSDPSYG and CDR2 QGSYDQQN (reference sequence). The CDR3 sequence is 15 residues long. The CDR3 DNA is TGTGCAATGAGATTGTCCTCCTGGGGGTTAGATAAACGCATCTTT. This gives the protein CAMRLSSWGLDKRIF.